These T cell receptor beta chains were read from a single sample in a study of blood T cell repertoires in COVID-19. Using immunoSEQ multiplex PCR, the repertoire was profiled, and TCRdb retains in-frame clones only, with some absent. The sample has roughly 100,000 clones; roughly 79% are singletons. Sequenced input: peripheral blood. All receptors come from an elderly woman with acute or convalescent COVID-19. CDR3s include the opening cysteine and the closing phenylalanine or tryptophan. The order of the fields is CDR3 length, V gene, clone size, J gene, D gene, CDR3 protein, CDR3 DNA. A D gene is named only where the DNA matches it firmly. Some rows have no size entry. The others give once, few or many, or a class for an expanded clone.

len: 16; v_gene: TRBV11-2; abundance: -; j_gene: TRBJ2-1; d_gene: TRBD2; CDR3aa: CASRRRAGGRLHEQFF; CDR3nt: TGTGCCAGCAGACGAAGAGCGGGGGGGCGGCTCCATGAGCAGTTCTTC
len: 13; v_gene: TRBV6-5; abundance: -; j_gene: TRBJ2-7; d_gene: TRBD2; CDR3aa: CAMPTSGSYEQYF; CDR3nt: TGTGCCATGCCGACTAGCGGTTCCTACGAGCAGTACTTC
len: 11; v_gene: TRBV6-6; abundance: -; j_gene: TRBJ2-7; d_gene: -; CDR3aa: CASSYNDWQYF; CDR3nt: TGTGCCAGCAGTTATAACGACTGGCAGTACTTC
len: 12; v_gene: TRBV3-1/TRBV3-2; abundance: -; j_gene: TRBJ2-5; d_gene: -; CDR3aa: CASSHIQETQYF; CDR3nt: TGTGCCAGCAGCCACATCCAAGAGACCCAGTACTTC
len: 14; v_gene: TRBV7-3; abundance: -; j_gene: TRBJ1-2; d_gene: -; CDR3aa: CASSPSGSAGGYTF; CDR3nt: TGTGCCAGCAGCCCCTCCGGGTCAGCGGGTGGCTACACCTTC
len: 15; v_gene: TRBV29-1; abundance: once; j_gene: TRBJ1-1; d_gene: -; CDR3aa: CSVRERGAGDTEAFF; CDR3nt: TGCAGCGTTAGGGAGCGAGGGGCGGGGGACACTGAAGCTTTCTTT
len: 15; v_gene: TRBV11-2; abundance: -; j_gene: TRBJ1-4; d_gene: -; CDR3aa: CASSPRQETNEKLFF; CDR3nt: TGTGCCAGCAGCCCCCGACAGGAGACTAATGAAAAACTGTTTTTT
len: 13; v_gene: TRBV7-3; abundance: -; j_gene: TRBJ1-1; d_gene: -; CDR3aa: CASSFQGPTEAFF; CDR3nt: TGTGCCAGCAGCTTCCAGGGGCCCACTGAAGCTTTCTTT
len: 12; v_gene: TRBV19; abundance: once; j_gene: TRBJ1-6; d_gene: -; CDR3aa: CASKGQNSPLHF; CDR3nt: TGTGCCAGTAAAGGACAAAATTCACCCCTCCACTTT
len: 17; v_gene: TRBV7-8; abundance: -; j_gene: TRBJ2-2; d_gene: -; CDR3aa: CASSPGGLGGGTGELFF; CDR3nt: TGTGCCAGCAGCCCCGGGGGGTTGGGAGGGGGAACCGGGGAGCTGTTTTTT
len: 13; v_gene: TRBV10-3; abundance: -; j_gene: TRBJ1-1; d_gene: -; CDR3aa: CAINPGRNTEAFF; CDR3nt: TGTGCCATCAACCCAGGGCGGAACACTGAAGCTTTCTTT
len: 15; v_gene: TRBV6-5; abundance: -; j_gene: TRBJ2-2; d_gene: TRBD1; CDR3aa: CASSYDRGNTGELFF; CDR3nt: TGTGCCAGCAGTTACGACAGGGGGAACACCGGGGAGCTGTTTTTT
len: 15; v_gene: TRBV9; abundance: -; j_gene: TRBJ2-3; d_gene: -; CDR3aa: CASSVGSLSTDTQYF; CDR3nt: TGTGCCAGCAGCGTAGGGTCGCTATCCACAGATACGCAGTATTTT
len: 16; v_gene: TRBV3-1/TRBV3-2; abundance: -; j_gene: TRBJ1-1; d_gene: -; CDR3aa: CASSQRVGVMNTEAFF; CDR3nt: TGTGCCAGCAGCCAACGGGTAGGCGTCATGAACACTGAAGCTTTCTTT
len: 15; v_gene: TRBV7-2; abundance: -; j_gene: TRBJ1-2; d_gene: TRBD1; CDR3aa: CASSLVTGQRPGYTF; CDR3nt: TGTGCCAGCAGCTTAGTTACGGGACAGCGTCCTGGCTACACCTTC
len: 13; v_gene: TRBV19; abundance: -; j_gene: TRBJ1-1; d_gene: -; CDR3aa: CASRDISSTEAFF; CDR3nt: TGTGCCAGTAGGGACATTTCGAGTACTGAAGCTTTCTTT
len: 13; v_gene: TRBV24-1; abundance: -; j_gene: TRBJ2-2; d_gene: -; CDR3aa: CATLAQYTGELFF; CDR3nt: TGTGCCACCCTGGCACAGTACACCGGGGAGCTGTTTTTT
len: 16; v_gene: TRBV7-9; abundance: -; j_gene: TRBJ2-1; d_gene: -; CDR3aa: CASSPRPGVLYNEQFF; CDR3nt: TGTGCCAGCAGCCCTCGTCCGGGGGTCCTTTACAATGAGCAGTTCTTC
len: 13; v_gene: TRBV7-2; abundance: -; j_gene: TRBJ1-1; d_gene: TRBD1; CDR3aa: CASSARQGGRAFF; CDR3nt: TGTGCCAGCAGCGCCCGACAGGGAGGCCGAGCTTTCTTT
len: 13; v_gene: TRBV18; abundance: -; j_gene: TRBJ2-5; d_gene: -; CDR3aa: CASSPIKGATQYF; CDR3nt: TGTGCCAGCTCACCAATTAAAGGGGCGACCCAGTACTTC
len: 14; v_gene: TRBV11-2; abundance: few; j_gene: TRBJ1-3; d_gene: -; CDR3aa: CASSLGAGLNTIYF; CDR3nt: TGTGCCAGCAGCTTAGGAGCGGGTTTGAACACCATATATTTT
len: 13; v_gene: TRBV7-2; abundance: -; j_gene: TRBJ2-2; d_gene: -; CDR3aa: CASSLDSTGELFF; CDR3nt: TGTGCCAGCAGCTTAGACAGCACCGGGGAGCTGTTTTTT
len: 16; v_gene: TRBV5-1; abundance: few; j_gene: TRBJ1-4; d_gene: -; CDR3aa: CASSLTNRRQSEKLFF; CDR3nt: TGCGCCAGCAGCCTAACGAACAGAAGGCAATCTGAAAAACTGTTTTTT
len: 14; v_gene: TRBV6-1; abundance: -; j_gene: TRBJ1-4; d_gene: -; CDR3aa: CASSESRANEKLFF; CDR3nt: TGTGCCAGCAGTGAATCCAGGGCGAATGAAAAACTGTTTTTT
len: 17; v_gene: TRBV11-2; abundance: -; j_gene: TRBJ2-1; d_gene: TRBD2; CDR3aa: CASSLTLAGVSYNEQFF; CDR3nt: TGTGCCAGCAGCCTAACACTAGCGGGGGTATCCTACAATGAGCAGTTCTTC
len: 11; v_gene: TRBV20-1; abundance: -; j_gene: TRBJ1-2; d_gene: -; CDR3aa: CSTAQGYGYTF; CDR3nt: TGCAGTACCGCACAGGGATATGGCTACACCTTC
len: 15; v_gene: TRBV4-1; abundance: few; j_gene: TRBJ2-7; d_gene: TRBD1; CDR3aa: CASSQGLTGNYEQYF; CDR3nt: TGCGCCAGCAGCCAAGGGTTGACAGGGAACTACGAGCAGTACTTC
len: 14; v_gene: TRBV9; abundance: -; j_gene: TRBJ2-2; d_gene: -; CDR3aa: CASSVSQNTGELFF; CDR3nt: TGTGCCAGCAGCGTATCACAGAACACCGGGGAGCTGTTTTTT
len: 13; v_gene: TRBV12-3/TRBV12-4; abundance: -; j_gene: TRBJ2-3; d_gene: -; CDR3aa: CASSLAREDTQYF; CDR3nt: TGTGCCAGCAGTTTAGCGCGCGAAGATACGCAGTATTTT
len: 14; v_gene: TRBV27; abundance: few; j_gene: TRBJ1-5; d_gene: TRBD1; CDR3aa: CASRYTTGDQPQHF; CDR3nt: TGTGCCAGCAGATACACGACAGGGGATCAGCCCCAGCATTTT
len: 16; v_gene: TRBV3-1/TRBV3-2; abundance: -; j_gene: TRBJ2-6; d_gene: -; CDR3aa: CASSHGFSSGANVLTF; CDR3nt: TGTGCCAGCAGCCACGGTTTTTCCTCTGGGGCCAACGTCCTGACTTTC
len: 15; v_gene: TRBV30; abundance: -; j_gene: TRBJ1-2; d_gene: -; CDR3aa: CAWSRGGFPNYGYTF; CDR3nt: TGTGCCTGGAGCCGAGGAGGATTCCCTAACTATGGCTACACCTTC
len: 15; v_gene: TRBV24-1; abundance: -; j_gene: TRBJ2-1; d_gene: TRBD2; CDR3aa: CATSDPSGSGNEQFF; CDR3nt: TGTGCCACCAGTGATCCCAGCGGGAGTGGGAATGAGCAGTTCTTC
len: 16; v_gene: TRBV27; abundance: -; j_gene: TRBJ2-1; d_gene: -; CDR3aa: CASSPQGRATNNEQFF; CDR3nt: TGTGCCAGCAGTCCACAGGGCCGGGCCACTAACAATGAGCAGTTCTTC
len: 15; v_gene: TRBV4-1; abundance: -; j_gene: TRBJ2-7; d_gene: TRBD1; CDR3aa: CASSLSGQGLYEQYF; CDR3nt: TGCGCCAGCAGCCTGTCTGGACAGGGACTCTACGAGCAGTACTTC
len: 15; v_gene: TRBV3-1/TRBV3-2; abundance: -; j_gene: TRBJ1-2; d_gene: -; CDR3aa: CASSQSLTGVYGYTF; CDR3nt: TGTGCCAGCAGCCAATCGCTGACAGGAGTCTATGGCTACACCTTC
len: 15; v_gene: TRBV7-6; abundance: -; j_gene: TRBJ2-3; d_gene: TRBD2; CDR3aa: CASSYRVSGADTQYF; CDR3nt: TGTGCCAGCAGCTACCGGGTCAGCGGGGCAGATACGCAGTATTTT
len: 15; v_gene: TRBV5-1; abundance: -; j_gene: TRBJ1-6; d_gene: -; CDR3aa: CASSLGQNYNSPLHF; CDR3nt: TGCGCCAGCAGCTTGGGCCAGAATTATAATTCACCCCTCCACTTT
len: 13; v_gene: TRBV30; abundance: once; j_gene: TRBJ2-1; d_gene: -; CDR3aa: CAWSGLALEKQFF; CDR3nt: TGTGCCTGGAGTGGGCTAGCCCTCGAAAAGCAGTTCTTC
len: 14; v_gene: TRBV18; abundance: -; j_gene: TRBJ1-5; d_gene: TRBD1; CDR3aa: CASSPTGGNQPQHF; CDR3nt: TGTGCCAGCTCACCGACAGGGGGCAATCAGCCCCAGCATTTT
len: 11; v_gene: TRBV7-9; abundance: -; j_gene: TRBJ2-1; d_gene: -; CDR3aa: CASSLQNEQFF; CDR3nt: TGTGCCAGCAGCTTACAGAATGAGCAGTTCTTC
len: 15; v_gene: TRBV4-1; abundance: -; j_gene: TRBJ1-2; d_gene: TRBD1; CDR3aa: CASSPGQGTNYGYTF; CDR3nt: TGCGCCAGCAGCCCGGGACAGGGAACTAACTATGGCTACACCTTC
len: 14; v_gene: TRBV30; abundance: -; j_gene: TRBJ1-3; d_gene: TRBD1; CDR3aa: CAWQQGAVGNTIYF; CDR3nt: TGTGCCTGGCAACAGGGGGCAGTTGGAAACACCATATATTTT
len: 16; v_gene: TRBV21-1; abundance: few; j_gene: TRBJ1-2; d_gene: -; CDR3aa: CASSNRLGQGGYGYTF; CDR3nt: TGTGCCAGCAGCAACCGACTGGGACAGGGAGGCTATGGCTACACCTTC
len: 14; v_gene: TRBV16; abundance: once; j_gene: TRBJ1-1; d_gene: -; CDR3aa: CASSQSALNTEAFF; CDR3nt: TGTGCCAGCAGCCAATCGGCCCTGAACACTGAAGCTTTCTTT
len: 15; v_gene: TRBV7-2; abundance: -; j_gene: TRBJ1-6; d_gene: -; CDR3aa: CASSSRFLGGSPLHF; CDR3nt: TGTGCCAGCAGCTCCCGCTTTCTAGGCGGGTCACCCCTCCACTTT
len: 12; v_gene: TRBV23-1; abundance: few; j_gene: TRBJ2-7; d_gene: -; CDR3aa: CASSQSGREQYF; CDR3nt: TGCGCCAGCAGTCAATCAGGGAGGGAGCAGTACTTC
len: 16; v_gene: TRBV4-1; abundance: -; j_gene: TRBJ2-3; d_gene: -; CDR3aa: CASSQVPGIFTDTQYF; CDR3nt: TGCGCCAGCAGCCAGGTACCCGGGATTTTCACAGATACGCAGTATTTT
len: 15; v_gene: TRBV6-6; abundance: once; j_gene: TRBJ1-1; d_gene: TRBD1; CDR3aa: CASSYSNRGRTEAFF; CDR3nt: TGTGCCAGCAGTTACTCGAACAGGGGGAGGACTGAAGCTTTCTTT
len: 16; v_gene: TRBV4-2; abundance: -; j_gene: TRBJ2-3; d_gene: TRBD2; CDR3aa: CASSQVGLADTDTQYF; CDR3nt: TGTGCCAGCAGCCAAGTTGGGCTAGCGGACACAGATACGCAGTATTTT
len: 12; v_gene: TRBV28; abundance: -; j_gene: TRBJ1-5; d_gene: -; CDR3aa: CASTWGDQPQHF; CDR3nt: TGTGCCAGCACCTGGGGAGATCAGCCCCAGCATTTT
len: 15; v_gene: TRBV6-5; abundance: -; j_gene: TRBJ1-1; d_gene: TRBD1; CDR3aa: CASSYRTGSNGEAFF; CDR3nt: TGTGCCAGCAGTTACCGGACAGGGTCGAACGGTGAAGCTTTCTTT
len: 13; v_gene: TRBV9; abundance: many; j_gene: TRBJ1-1; d_gene: -; CDR3aa: CASGARVNTEAFF; CDR3nt: TGTGCCAGCGGAGCCAGGGTGAACACTGAAGCTTTCTTT
len: 17; v_gene: TRBV4-3; abundance: -; j_gene: TRBJ2-2; d_gene: TRBD2; CDR3aa: CASSQELAGGPGGELFF; CDR3nt: TGCGCCAGCAGCCAAGAACTCGCGGGAGGGCCAGGCGGGGAGCTGTTTTTT
len: 13; v_gene: TRBV10-3; abundance: once; j_gene: TRBJ2-7; d_gene: -; CDR3aa: CAIRGQTSYEQYF; CDR3nt: TGTGCCATCCGGGGTCAGACTTCCTACGAGCAGTACTTC
len: 13; v_gene: TRBV9; abundance: few; j_gene: TRBJ1-4; d_gene: -; CDR3aa: CASSPGGNEKLFF; CDR3nt: TGTGCCAGCAGTCCCGGGGGAAATGAAAAACTGTTTTTT
len: 11; v_gene: TRBV29-1; abundance: -; j_gene: TRBJ2-2; d_gene: -; CDR3aa: CSVQNTGELFF; CDR3nt: TGCAGCGTTCAGAACACCGGGGAGCTGTTTTTT
len: 14; v_gene: TRBV7-8; abundance: -; j_gene: TRBJ1-1; d_gene: TRBD1; CDR3aa: CASSFRQGGTEAFF; CDR3nt: TGTGCCAGCAGCTTCCGACAGGGAGGCACTGAAGCTTTCTTT
len: 15; v_gene: TRBV5-6; abundance: once; j_gene: TRBJ2-3; d_gene: -; CDR3aa: CASSLTSGSTDTQYF; CDR3nt: TGTGCCAGCAGCTTGACGAGCGGTAGCACAGATACGCAGTATTTT
len: 13; v_gene: TRBV30; abundance: -; j_gene: TRBJ1-5; d_gene: TRBD1; CDR3aa: CACGQGWDQPQHF; CDR3nt: TGTGCCTGTGGACAGGGGTGGGATCAGCCCCAGCATTTT